Described below is a single T cell receptor (beta chain) sequence and its context. The data were obtained in a study of T cell responses to AZD1222 COVID-19 vaccine. Data came from immunoSEQ multiplex PCR; TCRdb stores just in-frame clones and leaves some out. This repertoire shows around 100,000 clones, around 94% found once; its top ten account for approximately 2.2%. The V gene's germline CDR1 is MRHNA and CDR2 SNTAGT. V shed 2 bases, J shed 6 bases, and the junction held 8 bases outside the gene matches. CDR3 length: 15 residues. The chain combines TRBV6-4 with TRBJ2-3; 7 bases line up with TRBD2. Sequences were derived from peripheral blood, sampled on day 0 of AZD1222 vaccination. This clonotype was obtained from an adult in good health. The CDR3 loop reads CASSDEASGADTQYF. In DNA, the CDR3 is TGTGCCAGCAGTGACGAGGCTAGCGGTGCGGATACGCAGTATTTT.